This paragraph covers one TCR beta chain sequence. This record belongs to a study of blood T cell repertoires in COVID-19. Whole-study context: From the United States, Italy and Spain came samples of acute and convalescent COVID-19. T cells, B-cell-depleted T cells, or PBMCs provided the cDNA or gDNA that served as material.

Profiled with immunoSEQ multiplex PCR; TCRdb holds only in-frame clones, not every one. The table records roughly 86,000 clones, around 86% of them present only once. The CDR3 spans 14 residues. Trimming pared 4 bases from V and 2 bases from J, leaving 12 bases between. The germline CDR1 and CDR2 sequences are SGHKS and YYEKEE (reference sequence). The specimen sequenced was peripheral blood. This sequence was found in a middle-aged man with acute or convalescent COVID-19. V gene TRBV5-5 combines with J gene TRBJ2-5; D call uncertain. Here the CDR3 DNA reads TGTGCCAGCAGCATACCGACAAGACAAGAGACCCAGTACTTC. Translation gives CASSIPTRQETQYF. Based on the CDR3 plus reference TRBV5-5 and TRBJ2-5, the full variable domain is DAGVTQSPTHLIKTRGQQVTLRCSPISGHKSVSWYQQVLGQGPQFIFQYYEKEERGRGNFPDRFSARQFPNYSSELNVNALLLGDSALYLCASSIPTRQETQYFGPGTRLLVL.